One sample yielded the 20 T cell receptor beta chains listed below, sequenced in a study of T cells after yellow fever vaccination. MiXCR, run by TCRdb on the 5' RACE reads, gives a single entry per CDR3 protein. This table holds roughly 260,000 distinct CDR3 sequences, around 13% found once. The sample consisted of CD4+ T cells sorted from PBMCs, taken 45 days after the yellow fever booster vaccination. The receptors were sampled from a man aged 25-45 years who received the YFV17D yellow fever vaccine.

The rearrangement links TRBV20-1 to TRBJ2-5; tentatively, D is TRBD2 (5 bases). Germline lookup yields CDR1 DFQATT and CDR2 SNEGSKA (reference sequence). Trimming took 3 bases from V and 1 from J, leaving 15 bases between them. This CDR3 has 15 amino acids. The CDR3 loop is CSASPPRAAQETQYF. In DNA, the CDR3 is TGCAGTGCTAGTCCACCACGAGCGGCCCAAGAGACCCAGTACTTC.

The table lists this clonotype with a count of one. At one boundary the junction diverges from the germline segment, which might be a read error. The chain has TRBV20-1 and TRBJ2-1; 16 bases align to TRBD2. Germline CDR1 DFQATT, CDR2 SNEGSKA (reference sequence). CDR3 length equals 17 residues. The CDR3 region has the DNA TGCTGTGCTAGCGGGACTAGCGGGAGGGTGGGCTACAATGAGCAGTTCTTC. It specifies CCASGTSGRVGYNEQFF.

The chain carries TRBV20-1 and TRBJ2-3; 8 bases agree with TRBD2. Trimming at V came to 6 bases and at J to 5 bases, leaving 16 bases not matched to a gene. Germline assignment: CDR1 DFQATT and CDR2 SNEGSKA (reference sequence). This CDR3 has 16 amino acids. The CDR3 DNA reads TGCAGTGCCAATCCCATCCCGGGAGGGTCCCTAGATACGCAGTATTTT. It is translated as CSANPIPGGSLDTQYF.

The genes are TRBV19 and TRBJ2-7; D is perhaps TRBD1 (6 bases). The CDR3 runs 14 residues. Trimming pared 1 base from V and 4 bases from J, leaving 11 bases between. Per the germline V gene, CDR1 is LNHDA and CDR2 is SQIVND (reference sequence). CDR3 region: CASSIGRGRYEQYF. DNA for the CDR3: TGTGCCAGTAGTATAGGCAGGGGCCGATACGAGCAGTACTTC.

This sequence joins TRBV7-9 and TRBJ2-3, with 7 bases lining up with TRBD1. CDR1 is SEHNR and CDR2 is FQNEAQ in the germline V gene (reference sequence). The CDR3 length is 14 residues. Unmatched junction bases numbered 4, after V lost 5 bases and J lost 2 bases. The CDR3 is CASSPTGDTDTQYF. DNA for the CDR3: TGTGCCAGCAGCCCAACAGGGGACACAGATACGCAGTATTTT. The complete variable domain, with remaining parts taken from reference TRBV7-9 and TRBJ2-3, reads DTGVSQNPRHKITKRGQNVTFRCDPISEHNRLYWYRQTLGQGPEFLTYFQNEAQLEKSRLLSDRFSAERPKGSFSTLEIQRTEQGDSAMYLCASSPTGDTDTQYFGPGTRLTVL.

This sequence joins TRBV3-1 and TRBJ2-2; D ambiguous. The CDR3 has 14 amino acids. The V gene's germline CDR1 is LGHDT and CDR2 YNNKEL (reference sequence). The ends were cut back, 8 bases at V and 1 base at J, with 11 bases in the middle. CDR3 DNA sequence: TGTGCCAGCCGACGAGAAGGGAACACCGGGGAGCTGTTTTTT. It specifies CASRREGNTGELFF.

This clonotype was seen more than once but under ten times. This chain uses TRBV7-9 with TRBJ2-1; 8 bases map to TRBD1. Germline V lookup: CDR1 SEHNR, CDR2 FQNEAQ (reference sequence). J gave up 6 bases and V 8 bases, and 3 bases lay outside the gene matches. This CDR3 has 12 residues. CDR3 nucleotide sequence: TGTGCCAGCGGACAGGGCGGCAATGAGCAGTTCTTC. Encoded protein: CASGQGGNEQFF.

The V gene is TRBV29-1, the J gene TRBJ1-2, with a possible D match to TRBD1 (6 bases). V shed 3 bases and J shed 5 bases, with 13 bases lying between them. Germline V gives CDR1 SQVTM, CDR2 ANQGSEA. The CDR3 is made up of 13 amino acids. CDR3 protein: CSVDGQGSYGYTF. The CDR3 nucleotides read TGCAGCGTTGACGGGCAGGGGTCATATGGCTACACCTTC.

This clonotype was detected only a few times. The J gene is TRBJ2-7, the V gene TRBV7-2; 10 nucleotides align to TRBD2. Germline V gene lookup returns CDR1 SGHTA and CDR2 FQGNSA. The CDR3 is 14 residues long. Trimming cost V 3 bases and J 2 bases; bases outside gene matches: 1. Here the CDR3 DNA reads TGTGCCAGCAGCTTTGGACTAGCGGCCTACGAGCAGTACTTC. It is translated as CASSFGLAAYEQYF.

The chain links TRBV5-1 to TRBJ2-3, with D perhaps matching TRBD1 (6 bases). This CDR3 is 16 amino acids long. The germline CDR1 and CDR2 sequences are SGHRS and YFSETQ. The V end was cut by 1 base, the J end by 0 bases, with 12 bases between. CDR3 in amino acids: CASSLRAGASTDTQYF. DNA for the CDR3: TGCGCCAGCAGCTTGAGGGCAGGGGCTAGCACAGATACGCAGTATTTT.

As concerns this clonotype: A read error may account for a junction end that differs from germline. The gene calls are TRBV5-1 and TRBJ2-2; D perhaps matches TRBD1 (6 bases). The CDR3 is 16 residues long. The germline CDR1 and CDR2 sequences are SGHRS and YFSETQ. The CDR3 region has the DNA TGCGCCAGCAACTTGGACAGTCCCGCGAACACCGGGGAGCTGTTTTTT. Translation: CASNLDSPANTGELFF.

This clonotype was seen only a few times. In nucleotides, the CDR3 is TGCAGCGTTGGGCTAGCGGATCCCTCTAGCACAGATACGCAGTATTTT. Amino acids: CSVGLADPSSTDTQYF. The chain is built from TRBV29-1 and TRBJ2-3; 7 bases map to TRBD2. Trimming took 4 bases from V and 0 from J; bases not matched to a gene: 10. The germline V gene has CDR1 SQVTM and CDR2 ANQGSEA. There are 16 residues in the CDR3.

The CDR3 is CASSQDFGGKGTQYF. The CDR3 DNA sequence: TGCGCCAGCAGCCAAGATTTCGGGGGGAAAGGGACCCAGTACTTC. The chain is built from TRBV4-3 and TRBJ2-5, with 7 bases lining up with TRBD2. The CDR3 spans 15 residues. Trimming at V came to 0 bases and at J to 7 bases, leaving 8 bases not matched to a gene. Per the germline V gene, CDR1 is LGHNA and CDR2 is YSLEER.

This clonotype was counted between two and nine times. The chain is built from TRBV4-3 and TRBJ2-1; 15 nucleotides align to TRBD2. This CDR3 comprises 15 residues. Germline lookup yields CDR1 LGHNA and CDR2 YSLEER. With V trimmed by 3 bases and J by 10 bases, 4 bases remained unmatched. CDR3 nucleotides: TGCGCCAGCAGCCAGGGGACTAGCGGGAGGCGGGAGCAGTTCTTC. This encodes CASSQGTSGRREQFF.

This clonotype appeared a few times. The V and J genes are TRBV5-1 and TRBJ2-7; possibly TRBD1 for D (5 bases). V was clipped by 2 bases and J by 1 base, with 19 bases between them. Germline CDR1 SGHRS, CDR2 YFSETQ. The CDR3 runs 17 residues. Here the CDR3 DNA reads TGCGCCAGCAGCTTTGTTGTAAGGGAAAGGGGATCCTACGAGCAGTACTTC. It is translated as CASSFVVRERGSYEQYF.

This clonotype has only one observation. The rearrangement links TRBV12-3 or TRBV12-4 to TRBJ2-3; 7 nucleotides match TRBD2. The ends lost 3 bases at V and 2 bases at J; junction bases unmatched: 2. The CDR3 loop spans 14 amino acids. Here the CDR3 DNA reads TGTGCCAGCAGTTTGGGACTACCCACAGATACGCAGTATTTT. Its translation: CASSLGLPTDTQYF.

The genes are TRBV7-2 and TRBJ2-1, with a possible D match to TRBD2 (5 bases). Trimming removed 2 bases from V and 5 bases from J, with 16 bases in between. The CDR3 is made up of 16 amino acids. The germline gives CDR1 SGHTA, CDR2 FQGNSA. The CDR3 DNA sequence: TGTGCCAGCAGCTTAATGCGGGTGAGGGCGAACAATGAGCAGTTCTTC. Translation gives CASSLMRVRANNEQFF.

J is TRBJ2-1 and V is TRBV20-1; TRBD2 aligns across 7 bases. V shed 5 bases and J 5 bases; nucleotides not matched to a gene: 6. CDR3 size: 13 residues. CDR1 DFQATT and CDR2 SNEGSKA come from the germline V gene (reference sequence). The CDR3 sequence is CSAGGSLHNEQFF. DNA for the CDR3: TGCAGTGCTGGCGGGAGTTTGCACAATGAGCAGTTCTTC.

This clonotype occurred many times. The chain links TRBV7-2 to TRBJ2-6; D is perhaps TRBD2 (5 bases). Per germline, CDR1 SGHTA and CDR2 FQGNSA. This CDR3 contains 15 residues. V lost 2 bases, J lost 4 bases, and 9 bases lay in between. For the CDR3, the DNA is TGTGCCAGCAGCTTATCGGGATCGGGGGCCAACGTCCTGACTTTC. It encodes CASSLSGSGANVLTF.

The chain combines TRBV7-8 with TRBJ2-7, with 7 bases aligning to TRBD1. This CDR3 is built from 13 residues. Germline V lookup: CDR1 SGHVS, CDR2 FQNEAQ. V shed 4 bases and J 1 base; nucleotides not matched to a gene: 1. The CDR3 spells CASSWDRSYEQYF. Here the CDR3 DNA reads TGTGCCAGCAGCTGGGACAGATCCTACGAGCAGTACTTC.